A single T cell receptor beta chain is shown here with its context. Germline lookup yields CDR1 SQVTM and CDR2 ANQGSEA. Deletions cut 3 bases from V and 0 bases from J, with 14 bases between. The CDR3 sequence is 15 residues long. The protocol was immunoSEQ multiplex PCR, while the TCRdb copy is restricted to in-frame clones and leaves out a portion. Of 65,000 to 95,000 clones listed, around 90% were seen once; the top ten hold roughly 5.8%. The data stem from a study of OX40 agonist ivuxolimab in advanced cancers. Sequenced here: CD4+ or CD8+ T cells sorted from blood, sampled in a trial of the OX40 agonist ivuxolimab. The clonotype was recovered from an adult with an advanced solid tumor such as melanoma, head and neck, liver or kidney cancer. The chain carries TRBV29-1 and TRBJ1-1, with a weak D call TRBD1 (6 bases). The chain's CDR3 is CSVDPGQGMNTEAFF. CDR3 coding DNA: TGCAGCGTTGACCCCGGTCAGGGGATGAACACTGAAGCTTTCTTT.